The entry that follows covers one TCR beta chain sequence. Its antigen is still unknown. Other DNA sequences in the same sample also yield this CDR3. This sample was taken from a study of cytomegalovirus exposure and HLA in healthy donors. Study as a whole: Under 85% of 300 to 450 genotyped donors fell in the Caucasian-associated ancestry cluster. General study results and limits: Highly shared sequence variants in one cluster were likely a sequencing artifact. Generally TCR sequences proved uncommon, though certain public TCRs appeared in numerous donors.

With 60 Vbeta and 13 Jbeta primers, the PCR was carried out. TCRdb's copy holds only in-frame clones and misses some; the assay was immunoSEQ multiplex PCR. The sample has over 100,000 clones, about 78% seen once. The CDR3 extends over 14 amino acids. Trimming took 0 bases from V and 5 from J, leaving 8 bases between them. The germline V gene encodes CDR1 SGHRS and CDR2 YFSETQ. The chain employs TRBV5-1 and TRBJ1-4, with D possibly TRBD1 on 6 matching bases. The sequenced sample consisted of PBMCs. This clonotype was sampled from a female donor in good health and CMV-seronegative. Written as DNA, the CDR3 is TGCGCCAGCAGCTTGGGGCAGGGGAATGAAAAACTGTTTTTT. Translating gives CASSLGQGNEKLFF.